This TCR beta chain comes out of a study of cytomegalovirus exposure and HLA in healthy donors. The CDR3 totals 16 residues. Germline lookup yields CDR1 SEHNR and CDR2 FQNEAQ (reference sequence). Trimming removed 5 bases from V and 0 bases from J, with 17 bases in between. The PCR contained 60 Vbeta and 13 Jbeta primers. Sequencing was performed with immunoSEQ multiplex PCR; in TCRdb, only in-frame clones are kept and a portion is missing. The repertoire table contains 150,000 or so clones. The chain recombines TRBV7-9 with TRBJ2-7; weak D call: TRBD1 (6 bases). This TCR was recovered from a woman aged 45-65 years in good health and CMV-seronegative. Sequencing was done on a sample of PBMCs. The CDR3 bases are TGTGCCAGCAGCAAGCCCGGGACAAAGAGCTCCTACGAGCAGTACTTC. It codes for CASSKPGTKSSYEQYF.